A selection of T cell receptor beta chains follows, all from one sample in a study of vaccination effects on CD4 cells after COVID-19. Produced via immunoSEQ multiplex PCR; TCRdb's table is partial and in-frame only. This table holds 30,000 to 45,000 clones, roughly 70% found once. No antigen has been assigned to these receptors. Sequencing used CD4+ T cells from PBMCs cultured with SARS-CoV-2 spike peptides, obtained before COVID-19 vaccination. Receptors were obtained from a human donor who received a COVID-19 vaccine. The CDR3 runs from the conserved cysteine through the conserved F or W. The D gene is left open where the match is weak. Size tells how often a clone was seen (once, few, many) or the class of an expanded clone, and some rows leave it out.

size,D,V,J,CDR3,DNA
.,.,TRBV27,TRBJ1-5,CASSFDSNQPQHF,TGTGCCAGCAGTTTTGACAGCAATCAGCCCCAGCATTTT
once,.,TRBV13,TRBJ1-1,CASSLGGWSTFF,TGTGCCAGCAGCTTAGGGGGGTGGTCAACTTTCTTT
.,TRBD2,TRBV28,TRBJ2-1,CASTASGGARANEQFF,TGTGCCAGCACCGCTAGCGGGGGGGCCCGTGCCAATGAGCAGTTCTTC
.,.,TRBV6-1,TRBJ1-1,CASSEVGHTNTEAFF,TGTGCCAGCAGTGAGGTAGGACACACGAACACTGAAGCTTTCTTT
.,TRBD1,TRBV7-9,TRBJ2-7,CASSLGTGSYEQYF,TGTGCCAGCAGCTTAGGGACAGGATCCTACGAGCAGTACTTC
few,.,TRBV12-3/TRBV12-4,TRBJ2-5,CASSLTQETQYF,TGTGCCAGCAGTTTGACCCAAGAGACCCAGTACTTC
.,TRBD2,TRBV15,TRBJ2-3,CATSRDLSGGGADTQYF,TGTGCCACCAGCAGAGATCTAAGCGGGGGGGGAGCAGATACGCAGTATTTT
.,.,TRBV4-1,TRBJ2-3,CASSQDKTGTQYF,TGCGCCAGCAGCCAAGACAAAACGGGGACGCAGTATTTT
once,.,TRBV6-2/TRBV6-3,TRBJ2-7,CASSYRRASHGYEQYF,TGTGCCAGCAGTTACCGCAGGGCCTCTCACGGCTACGAGCAGTACTTC
.,TRBD2,TRBV18,TRBJ2-5,CASSPGTSGGKETQYF,TGTGCCAGCTCACCAGGGACTAGCGGGGGCAAAGAGACCCAGTACTTC
few,TRBD1,TRBV24-1,TRBJ1-2,CATSRGGERIGGYTF,TGTGCCACCAGTAGAGGGGGCGAGCGTATTGGGGGCTACACCTTC
few,TRBD1,TRBV28,TRBJ2-1,CAIHGTGGNEQFF,TGTGCCATCCATGGGACAGGGGGCAATGAGCAGTTCTTC
.,.,TRBV5-4,TRBJ2-6,CASSSSNSGANVLTF,TGTGCCAGCAGCAGCAGTAACTCTGGGGCCAACGTCCTGACTTTC
.,TRBD1,TRBV2,TRBJ2-7,CAGAVDRIYEQYF,TGTGCCGGCGCCGTGGACAGGATCTACGAGCAGTACTTC
.,TRBD1,TRBV28,TRBJ1-6,CASSLGTGGQSPLHF,TGTGCCAGCAGTTTGGGGACAGGGGGACAGTCACCCCTCCACTTT
few,TRBD1,TRBV19,TRBJ2-5,CASSMGTGQETQYF,TGTGCCAGTAGTATGGGGACAGGGCAAGAGACCCAGTACTTC
.,.,TRBV2,TRBJ2-2,CASSLYRNTGELFF,TGTGCCAGCAGTCTTTACAGGAACACCGGGGAGCTGTTTTTT